This TCR beta chain was sequenced for a study of CD8+ T cells in alopecia areata. Reverse transcription of extracted RNA yielded cDNA, which provided the sequencing template. Method: immunoSEQ multiplex PCR; TCRdb's copy keeps in-frame clones and lacks some. Of about 110,000 clones listed, over 55% are singletons. Trimming left V 6 bases short and J 8 bases short, with 14 bases between. In germline, CDR1 is PRHDT, CDR2 FYEKMQ (reference sequence). This CDR3 spans 13 amino acids. Findings of the study overall: TCRs were shared less clearly across patients than in mice, possibly for HLA-related reasons.

From alopecia areata patients, lesional scalp punch biopsies and peripheral blood were collected. With regard to this clone: Its antigen remains unknown.

The sample taken for sequencing was NKG2D-low CD8+ T cells sorted from blood. The source of this sequence is a human donor with alopecia areata. The chain has TRBV13 and TRBJ2-1; D gene uncertain. The CDR3 sequence: CASSPPIGYEQFF. CDR3 bases: TGTGCCAGCAGTCCCCCCATTGGATATGAGCAGTTCTTC.